These T cell receptor beta chains were read from a single sample in a study of radiation and T cells in renal cell carcinoma. The protocol was immunoSEQ multiplex PCR, while the TCRdb copy is restricted to in-frame clones and leaves out a portion. The sample records roughly 130,000 clones, roughly four fifths being singletons. This specimen was blood, taken from a patient whose treatment included radiotherapy and nephrectomy. The source is an older woman with renal cell carcinoma. Both conserved end residues are part of each CDR3. The D gene is left open where the match is weak. Size tells how often a clone was seen (once, few, many) or the class of an expanded clone, and some rows leave it out.

len	v_gene	d_gene	j_gene	abundance	CDR3aa	CDR3nt
15	TRBV11-2	TRBD2	TRBJ2-5	-	CASSLESGGVETQYF	TGTGCCAGCAGCTTAGAATCTGGGGGGGTAGAGACCCAGTACTTC
13	TRBV6-5	-	TRBJ1-3	-	CASSYSGRNTIYF	TGTGCCAGCAGTTACTCAGGGAGAAACACCATATATTTT
17	TRBV14	-	TRBJ2-2	many	CASSQENAGMRTGELFF	TGTGCCAGCAGCCAAGAGAATGCGGGGATGAGGACCGGGGAGCTGTTTTTT
16	TRBV15	-	TRBJ2-3	-	CATSREGRPITDTQYF	TGTGCCACCAGCAGAGAAGGAAGGCCCATCACAGATACGCAGTATTTT
14	TRBV7-2	-	TRBJ2-2	-	CASSHTQGNGELFF	TGTGCCAGCAGCCACACACAGGGAAACGGGGAGCTGTTTTTT
11	TRBV6-1	-	TRBJ2-7	-	CASSESGIQYF	TGTGCCAGCAGTGAGTCAGGGATCCAGTACTTC
15	TRBV5-1	-	TRBJ1-1	once	CASAVASLGGTEAFF	TGCGCCAGCGCTGTGGCTTCGCTCGGGGGCACTGAAGCTTTCTTT
14	TRBV7-2	-	TRBJ2-2	once	CASIADTNTGELFF	TGTGCCAGCATCGCCGACACGAACACCGGGGAGCTGTTTTTT
14	TRBV19	-	TRBJ2-7	-	CASRRTGYSYEQYF	TGTGCCAGTAGACGGACGGGTTACTCCTACGAGCAGTACTTC
14	TRBV2	TRBD1	TRBJ2-2	-	CASSLDRGMRELFF	TGTGCCAGCAGCCTTGACAGGGGGATGCGGGAGCTGTTTTTT
16	TRBV6-1	-	TRBJ2-1	-	CASSELGETPYNEQFF	TGTGCCAGCAGTGAACTGGGGGAGACCCCCTACAATGAGCAGTTCTTC
16	TRBV27	-	TRBJ2-3	-	CASSPRGAVGKDTQYF	TGTGCCAGCAGTCCCCGAGGAGCTGTGGGTAAGGATACGCAGTATTTT
16	TRBV5-1	-	TRBJ2-3	-	CASSSNSGGGTDTQYF	TGCGCCAGCAGCTCCAACTCAGGGGGGGGCACAGATACGCAGTATTTT
14	TRBV5-1	-	TRBJ2-3	-	CASSLEGFEGRMYF	TGCGCCAGCAGCTTGGAAGGATTTGAGGGACGGATGTATTTT
12	TRBV10-3	-	TRBJ2-5	-	CAISEGKETQYF	TGTGCCATCAGTGAAGGGAAAGAGACCCAGTACTTC
15	TRBV6-1	TRBD1	TRBJ2-7	-	CASRNGQGVLYEQYF	TGTGCCAGCAGGAATGGACAGGGGGTTCTCTACGAGCAGTACTTC
14	TRBV6-6	-	TRBJ2-7	-	CASSYHGAGDEQYF	TGTGCCAGCAGTTACCACGGGGCGGGCGACGAGCAGTACTTC
14	TRBV29-1	-	TRBJ2-1	-	CSVEVADSYNEQFF	TGCAGCGTTGAAGTAGCGGACTCCTACAATGAGCAGTTCTTC
15	TRBV7-9	-	TRBJ2-5	-	CASSHDDRPGETQYF	TGTGCCAGCAGCCACGATGACCGCCCCGGGGAGACCCAGTACTTC
15	TRBV7-2	TRBD2	TRBJ2-7	-	CASSLTASGSYEQYF	TGTGCCAGCAGCTTGACAGCTAGCGGGAGCTACGAGCAGTACTTC
13	TRBV2	-	TRBJ2-3	once	CASSEGLGDTQYF	TGTGCCAGCAGTGAAGGGCTAGGAGATACGCAGTATTTT
13	TRBV5-5	TRBD1	TRBJ2-7	-	CASTGGQTYEQYF	TGTGCCAGCACTGGGGGACAGACCTACGAGCAGTACTTC
14	TRBV15	-	TRBJ1-5	-	CATKDSYGNQPQHF	TGTGCCACCAAGGACAGTTATGGCAATCAGCCCCAGCATTTT
13	TRBV2	-	TRBJ2-7	-	CASIPPDSYEQYF	TGTGCCAGCATACCGCCGGACTCCTACGAGCAGTACTTC
15	TRBV7-6	TRBD2	TRBJ2-1	few	CASSSSGAIYNEQFF	TGTGCCAGCAGCTCTAGCGGGGCCATCTACAATGAGCAGTTCTTC
14	TRBV6-5	-	TRBJ2-7	few	CASSRGTAVREQYF	TGTGCCAGCAGTCGCGGGACAGCCGTCCGCGAGCAGTACTTC
15	TRBV15	-	TRBJ1-5	-	CATSRAEHQNQPQHF	TGTGCCACCAGCAGAGCGGAACACCAAAATCAGCCCCAGCATTTT
14	TRBV19	-	TRBJ1-4	-	CASTEGATNEKLFF	TGTGCCAGCACTGAGGGGGCAACTAATGAAAAACTGTTTTTT
14	TRBV11-3	-	TRBJ1-1	-	CASTLEGTYTEAFF	TGTGCCAGCACCCTTGAGGGCACCTACACTGAAGCTTTCTTT
13	TRBV25-1	-	TRBJ1-1	-	CASSELGNTEAFF	TGTGCCAGCAGTGAATTGGGGAACACTGAAGCTTTCTTT
12	TRBV7-2	TRBD1	TRBJ2-3	-	CASSSPQGTQYF	TGTGCCAGCAGCTCGCCACAGGGGACGCAGTATTTT
19	TRBV2	-	TRBJ1-5	-	CASSEIIRGKVSGNQPQHF	TGTGCCAGCAGTGAAATTATCAGGGGAAAAGTTTCGGGAAATCAGCCCCAGCATTTT
13	TRBV27	-	TRBJ1-5	-	CASSLGSNQPQHF	TGTGCCAGCAGTTTGGGCAGCAATCAGCCCCAGCATTTT
13	TRBV5-4	TRBD2	TRBJ2-7	-	CASSISGSNEQYF	TGTGCCAGCAGCATTAGCGGGAGCAACGAGCAGTACTTC
12	TRBV2	-	TRBJ1-2	-	CASSVQGNGYTF	TGTGCCAGCAGTGTACAGGGTAATGGCTACACCTTC
11	TRBV6-5	-	TRBJ1-1	-	CASSVAYEAFF	TGTGCCAGCAGCGTAGCCTATGAAGCTTTCTTT
16	TRBV4-1	TRBD1	TRBJ2-3	once	CASSPVLRTGRDTQYF	TGCGCCAGCAGCCCCGTTCTAAGGACAGGGAGAGATACGCAGTATTTT
15	TRBV6-1	TRBD1	TRBJ2-5	-	CASSERTGYQETQYF	TGTGCCAGCAGTGAGCGGACAGGGTACCAAGAGACCCAGTACTTC
12	TRBV16	-	TRBJ2-1	-	CASSQTSPRAVF	TGTGCCAGCAGTCAAACATCCCCAAGGGCGGTCTTC
17	TRBV28	-	TRBJ1-1	-	CASRSGPRFYPNTEAFF	TGTGCCAGCAGATCCGGGCCCCGATTTTACCCGAACACTGAAGCTTTCTTT
13	TRBV10-3	TRBD1	TRBJ1-5	-	CAISEVGTEGQHF	TGTGCCATCAGTGAGGTGGGGACAGAGGGCCAGCATTTT
17	TRBV15	TRBD1	TRBJ2-3	-	CATSRILQGPGTDTQYF	TGTGCCACCAGCAGAATCCTACAGGGGCCAGGTACAGATACGCAGTATTTT
16	TRBV4-1	TRBD1	TRBJ2-5	few	CASSQDGTGPKETQYF	TGCGCCAGCAGCCAAGACGGGACAGGTCCTAAAGAGACCCAGTACTTC
14	TRBV29-1	TRBD2	TRBJ2-5	-	CSVDSGSRMETQYF	TGCAGCGTTGATAGCGGGAGTAGGATGGAGACCCAGTACTTC
18	TRBV19	TRBD2	TRBJ2-1	-	CASRQPGLAGGRYNEQFF	TGTGCCAGTAGACAACCGGGACTAGCGGGGGGGAGGTACAATGAGCAGTTCTTC
13	TRBV7-9	-	TRBJ1-1	-	CASSLVQGREAFF	TGTGCCAGCAGCTTGGTTCAGGGGCGGGAAGCTTTCTTT
15	TRBV10-3	-	TRBJ1-3	few	CAISELYEDGNTIYF	TGTGCCATCAGTGAGCTATACGAGGATGGAAACACCATATATTTT
14	TRBV18	TRBD2	TRBJ2-7	-	CASSPRREEYEQYF	TGTGCCAGCTCACCACGACGGGAGGAATACGAGCAGTACTTC
13	TRBV30	-	TRBJ2-7	-	CAWRILGSYEQYF	TGTGCCTGGAGGATCCTAGGGTCCTACGAGCAGTACTTC
13	TRBV29-1	TRBD1	TRBJ2-7	-	CSVEAGGKYEQYF	TGCAGCGTTGAAGCAGGGGGAAAGTACGAGCAGTACTTC